The rows below give T cell receptor beta chains drawn from one sample of a study of cytomegalovirus exposure and HLA in healthy donors. Clones were sequenced by immunoSEQ multiplex PCR, and TCRdb holds only the in-frame ones, with some missing. The table records 110,000 or so clones, more than 65% of them present only once. Sequenced material: PBMCs. The receptors derive from a middle-aged man in good health and CMV-seropositive. The CDR3 runs from the conserved cysteine through the conserved F or W. D genes are given only for firm matches. Expanded clones are given a class, and other clones once, few, many or no size at all.

v_gene	j_gene	d_gene	abundance	CDR3nt	CDR3aa
TRBV10-3	TRBJ2-5	TRBD2	.	TGTGCCAGATACGGGCCTAGCGGGCGGGAGACCCAGTACTTC	CARYGPSGRETQYF
TRBV7-2	TRBJ2-1	TRBD1	.	TGTGCCAGCAGCCGGGACAGGGATGAGCAGTTCTTC	CASSRDRDEQFF
TRBV6-6	TRBJ1-3	.	.	TGTGCCAGCAGGGCTATGGACTTAGCTGGAAACACCATATATTTT	CASRAMDLAGNTIYF
TRBV11-2	TRBJ2-4	TRBD2	few	TGTGCCAGCAGCTTAGTTTCTAGCGGACTAGCCAAAAACATTCAGTACTTC	CASSLVSSGLAKNIQYF
TRBV4-1	TRBJ2-1	TRBD2	.	TGCGCCAGCAGCCCAAGATACGGGACTAGCGGGTACAATGAGCAGTTCTTC	CASSPRYGTSGYNEQFF
TRBV27	TRBJ2-7	TRBD1	.	TGTGCCAGCAGTAGGCCGACAGGGGATACTCACGAGCAGTACTTC	CASSRPTGDTHEQYF
TRBV5-1	TRBJ2-7	.	.	TGCGCCTCCTCTGCGGCGGGGTACGAGCAGTACTTC	CASSAAGYEQYF
TRBV5-8	TRBJ2-4	.	.	TGTGCCAGCAGCTTACTGGGAGCTGACCCAAACTTC	CASSLLGADPNF
TRBV4-3	TRBJ1-2	.	.	TGCGCCAGCAGCCCGGGGACACTGAGCGCAGGCTACACCTTC	CASSPGTLSAGYTF
TRBV2	TRBJ1-6	.	.	TGTGCCAGCAGTGTTTCGGAGGAGACCCATAATTCACCCCTCCACTTT	CASSVSEETHNSPLHF
TRBV11-2	TRBJ2-2	.	.	TGTGCCAGCAGCTTAGATCGGGTCAGGGGTAACACCGGGGAGCTGTTTTTT	CASSLDRVRGNTGELFF
TRBV6-5	TRBJ2-4	.	once	TGTGCCAGCAGTGAAGTGGGACTTTACATTCAGTACTTC	CASSEVGLYIQYF
TRBV19	TRBJ2-3	.	.	TGTGCCAGTACTCCCGGGGGTAGCACAGATACGCAGTATTTT	CASTPGGSTDTQYF
TRBV4-1	TRBJ2-2	TRBD1	.	TGCGCCAGCAGCCAAGAGCTCAGGGGGCGGAACGGGGAGCTGTTTTTT	CASSQELRGRNGELFF
TRBV5-6	TRBJ1-5	.	.	TGTGCCAGCAGCCCGGACAGAGACTACGATAGCAATCAGCCCCAGCATTTT	CASSPDRDYDSNQPQHF
TRBV6-6	TRBJ1-2	TRBD1	.	TGTGCCAGCAGTTACTACCTGACAGGGAACTATGGCTACACCTTC	CASSYYLTGNYGYTF
TRBV5-5	TRBJ2-2	.	.	TGTGCCAGCAGTATTGACTTAATTAACACCGGGGAGCTGTTTTTT	CASSIDLINTGELFF
TRBV11-1	TRBJ2-2	.	.	TGTGCCAGCAGCTTAGAAGGAGGGTCCACCGGGGAGCTGTTTTTT	CASSLEGGSTGELFF
TRBV29-1	TRBJ1-2	.	.	TGCAGCGTTCTTACAGACGGGGACTATGGCTACACCTTC	CSVLTDGDYGYTF
TRBV15	TRBJ2-3	.	.	TGTGCCACCAGCAGTCCTTCCTCCGCAGATACGCAGTATTTT	CATSSPSSADTQYF
TRBV6-1	TRBJ2-7	.	.	TGTGCCAGCCAAGGAGCTCGCTCCTACGAGCAGTACTTC	CASQGARSYEQYF
TRBV28	TRBJ1-2	TRBD1	.	TGTGCCAGCTTACTTGGGGGACAGGAGAGACATGGCTACACCTTC	CASLLGGQERHGYTF
TRBV7-3	TRBJ2-1	.	.	TGTGCCAGCAGCCCGACCCCAGGAGGGTCCTACAATGAGCAGTTCTTC	CASSPTPGGSYNEQFF